This T cell receptor beta chain was identified during a study of cytomegalovirus exposure and HLA in healthy donors. Study summary: When 350 to 500 donors were genotyped, around 77% of them were found to fall in the Caucasian-associated ancestry cluster. General study points: Common viral pathogens (according to a later analysis) appeared linked to several of the most significant clusters. In a later analysis, approximately 18,000 TCR beta sequences were associated with HLA alleles at 0.05 false discovery rate. According to a later analysis, donors in an Asian-associated ancestry cluster reportedly had fewer N-insertions than the approximately 670-donor mean.

PCR employed 60 Vbeta and 13 Jbeta primers. The repertoire was sequenced with immunoSEQ multiplex PCR; TCRdb's copy has only in-frame clones and lacks some. Of about 91,000 clones listed, 85% to 90% are singletons. CDR1 SQVTM and CDR2 ANQGSEA come from the germline V gene. Trimming left V 0 bases short and J 5 bases short, with 6 bases between. There are 12 residues in the CDR3. As concerns this clone: Its matching antigen is unknown.

The J gene is TRBJ2-3, the V gene TRBV29-1; unclear D gene. Specimen: PBMCs. The origin of this receptor is a man aged 18 to 29 in good health and CMV-seronegative. The DNA for the CDR3 is TGCAGCGTTGAAGATCCCGGAGATACGCAGTATTTT. Residues: CSVEDPGDTQYF.